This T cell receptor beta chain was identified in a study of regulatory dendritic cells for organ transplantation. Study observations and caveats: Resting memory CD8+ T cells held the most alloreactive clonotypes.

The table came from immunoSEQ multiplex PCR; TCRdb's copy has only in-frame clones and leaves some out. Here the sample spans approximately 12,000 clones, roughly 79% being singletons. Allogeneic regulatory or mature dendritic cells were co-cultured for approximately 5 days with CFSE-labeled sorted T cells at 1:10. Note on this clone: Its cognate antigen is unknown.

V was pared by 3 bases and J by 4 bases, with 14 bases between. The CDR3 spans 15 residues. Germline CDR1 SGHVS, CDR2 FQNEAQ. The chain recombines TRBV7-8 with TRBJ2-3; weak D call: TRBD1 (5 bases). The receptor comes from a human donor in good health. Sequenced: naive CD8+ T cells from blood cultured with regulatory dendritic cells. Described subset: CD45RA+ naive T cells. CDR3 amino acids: CASSLFQGSADTQYF. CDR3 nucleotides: TGTGCCAGCAGCTTGTTTCAGGGCAGCGCAGATACGCAGTATTTT.